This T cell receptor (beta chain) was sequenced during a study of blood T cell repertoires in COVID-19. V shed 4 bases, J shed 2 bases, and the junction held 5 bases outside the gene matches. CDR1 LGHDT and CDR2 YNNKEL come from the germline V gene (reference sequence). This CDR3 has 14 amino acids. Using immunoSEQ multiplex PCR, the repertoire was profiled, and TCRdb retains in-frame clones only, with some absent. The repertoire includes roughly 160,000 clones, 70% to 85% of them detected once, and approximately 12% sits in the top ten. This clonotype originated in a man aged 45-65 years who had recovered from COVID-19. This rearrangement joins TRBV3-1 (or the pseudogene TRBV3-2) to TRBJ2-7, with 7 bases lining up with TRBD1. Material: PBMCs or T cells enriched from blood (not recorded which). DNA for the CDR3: TGTGCCAGCAGCCGCCCGGGACAGACCTACGAGCAGTACTTC. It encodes CASSRPGQTYEQYF.